Listed here are 5 T cell receptor beta chains from one sample, sequenced in a study of blood T cell repertoires in COVID-19. This table comes from immunoSEQ multiplex PCR, and its TCRdb copy is limited to in-frame clones, with some not included. The sample lists approximately 150,000 clones, more than 85% occurring once. The source material was peripheral blood. These receptors all come from a woman of 80 years or more with COVID-19, enrolled during active disease.

V gene TRBV5-4 combines with J gene TRBJ1-2; 9 nucleotides line up with TRBD1. The CDR3 totals 16 residues. The V and J ends lost 1 base and 8 bases, in that order; junction bases with no gene match: 12. Germline V gene lookup returns CDR1 SGHNT and CDR2 YYREEE (reference sequence). In DNA form, the CDR3 reads TGTGCCAGCAGCTTGTCTGCGCTTGGGACAGGGTCCGGCTACACCTTC. Its protein is CASSLSALGTGSGYTF.

The rearrangement links TRBV28 to TRBJ2-2, with 8 bases aligning to TRBD2. The CDR3 spans 16 residues. With V trimmed by 5 bases and J by 8 bases, 13 bases remained unmatched. The germline CDR1 and CDR2 sequences are MDHEN and SYDVKM. This chain's CDR3 is CASSTVAGRLGGELFF. Written as DNA, the CDR3 is TGTGCCAGCAGTACAGTAGCGGGACGCCTAGGAGGGGAGCTGTTTTTT.

This chain connects TRBV28 to TRBJ1-2; 7 bases match TRBD1. CDR1 MDHEN and CDR2 SYDVKM come from the germline V gene. The CDR3 runs to 14 residues. The V and J ends lost 8 bases and 4 bases, in that order; junction bases with no gene match: 10. The CDR3 DNA reads as TGTGCCAGCTCTAAAGCAGGGGGTACCTATGGCTACACCTTC. Its translation is CASSKAGGTYGYTF.

This clone was observed once. This sequence joins TRBV7-3 and TRBJ1-1, with TRBD1 matching over 9 bases. There are 18 residues in the CDR3. Germline loops: CDR1 SGHTA, CDR2 FQGTGA. The V gene end was trimmed by 0 bases and the J gene end by 4 bases; junction bases not matched to a gene: 12. CDR3 nucleotide sequence: TGTGCCAGCAGCTTAACCCCAATTGGAACAGGGGGCATCACTGAAGCTTTCTTT. The encoded protein is CASSLTPIGTGGITEAFF.

The chain uses TRBV7-2 and TRBJ2-7; weak D call: TRBD2 (6 bases). CDR3 size: 16 residues. V was clipped by 1 base and J by 2 bases, with 15 bases between them. Germline-derived CDR1 and CDR2 are SGHTA and FQGNSA. CDR3 amino acids: CASSLVGFGGTYEQYF. The CDR3 nucleotides read TGTGCCAGCAGCTTAGTCGGATTTGGCGGGACCTACGAGCAGTACTTC.